This T cell receptor (beta chain) was obtained from a study of neurological immune-mediated disorders (dated by TCRdb to the late 2010s). Turning to the overall study: Using UMI-based sequencing, the study compared peripheral blood TCR-beta repertoires from patients with HTLV-I-associated myelopathy (HAM/TSP), patients with multiple sclerosis, and healthy controls. The cohort included approximately 68 subjects: roughly 15 with HAM/TSP, some 34 with multiple sclerosis, and around 20 healthy controls. Alongside PBMC samples, the set of around 99 TCR-beta libraries contained longitudinal samples, technical triplicates, and paired CD4+ and CD8+ T-cell subsets that had been sorted. Overall study outcomes, separate from this receptor: Expanded clones from different subjects shared no identical CDR3 amino acid sequences, which suggests that TCR-beta repertoires were private in all groups. TCR clonal expansion was greatest in HAM/TSP patients and smallest in MS patients, who ranked below even healthy controls.

The healthy controls were volunteers from a blood bank in Maryland, USA. For unsorted PBMC libraries, 2 million PBMCs were used after storage in RNAlater at -80 degrees C until RNA extraction. PBMCs were separated from peripheral blood using Ficoll-Hypaque density gradient centrifugation and then cryopreserved in liquid nitrogen. This clonotype was recorded at least ten times. No antigen is known for it. Per-nucleotide qualities are absent, and no much larger clonotype sits a single base away. cDNA was synthesized by template-switch 5'RACE using a primer carrying a 10-nucleotide random unique molecular identifier by which each TCR transcript was tagged. Over 160 million TCR-beta sequences, covering 15-18 subjects, were produced in each sequencing run. The RNeasy kit was used for extraction of total RNA. Using the KAPA Real-time Library Amplification kit, TCR-beta VDJ regions were amplified with primers for the TCR constant region and the 5'RACE anchor. Sample indexes and Illumina adaptors were added in a first PCR, and a second PCR then increased library yield. After purification with Ampure beads, the TCR product of roughly 650 bp was size-selected on a 2% E-gel SizeSelection system. Before pooling, libraries had their quality checked on a Bioanalyzer, their concentration measured with Qubit, and their quantity determined with the Kapa Library Quantification kit. An Illumina HiSeq 2500 was used to sequence the libraries paired-end at 2 x 150 bp. To increase sequence diversity, about 24-32% phiX was spiked into each library pool. The authors processed their data as follows. Quality-filtered reads were processed with the UMI-based MiGEC pipeline, which removed over 75% of raw TCR sequences during error correction. IMGT germline references were used for aligning VDJ genes, and each clonotype was defined as a unique CDR3 amino acid sequence together with its V-J genes. VDJtools evaluated clonal expansion, Shannon diversity and CDR3 relatedness (CalcPairwiseDistances, ClusterSamples); CLCbio workbench built phylogenetic trees. Using coefficient-of-variation modelling across technical triplicates, the study counted a clone as expanded if it had at least 8 unique UMIs. TCRdb's own reprocessing of the public reads used fastp at Q25 and MiXCR and kept productive beta chains. Identical CDR3 proteins give one entry, which carries the most common genes and DNA. The V and J calls were not made by the authors but by TCRdb's processing. The sample table shows some 27,000 distinct CDR3 sequences, and 6.6% are seen once. Of the sample, more than 8.5% falls within the top ten clones.

The germline V gene specifies MDHEN as CDR1 and SYDVKM as CDR2. Including the terminal cysteine and phenylalanine, the CDR3 comprises 14 residues. The retained sequence is limited to the CDR3, 42 bases, with the frame set at the first base. V loses 6 bases of germline sequence and J loses 3 bases, and the interval between the two ends is 14 bases. The sample taken for sequencing was PBMCs. The chain is made from TRBV28 and TRBJ1-2, with the D gene call left open. The sequence was collected from a woman between 50 and 59 years old in good health. The DNA reads as follows: TGTGCCAGCAGCCGAAACAGAGTATACTATGGCTACACCTTC. This encodes CASSRNRVYYGYTF.